This T cell receptor (beta chain) emerged from a study of T cell responses to AZD1222 COVID-19 vaccine. TCRdb's table, derived via immunoSEQ multiplex PCR, lists solely in-frame clones and lacks some. The profile shows under 70,000 clones, about 70% of them singletons. Germline loops: CDR1 GTSNPN, CDR2 SVGIG (reference sequence). V lost 0 bases, J lost 4 bases, and 12 bases lay in between. CDR3 size: 15 residues. The starting material was peripheral blood, obtained on day 0 of AZD1222 vaccination. The origin of this receptor is an adult in good health. This chain uses TRBV30 with TRBJ1-4; possibly TRBD1 for D (6 bases). The CDR3 region has the DNA TGTGCCTGGAGTGTACCGGACAGCCTTAATGAAAAACTGTTTTTT. It translates to CAWSVPDSLNEKLFF.